One and the same sample provided the 10 T cell receptor beta chains below, sequenced in a study of vaccination and CD4 T cells after COVID-19. Which antigens these TCRs recognize remains unknown. Treatment noted: roughly ten-day PBMC culture with coronavirus spike peptide pools or control peptides (ViraFEST assay). The Oncomine TCR Beta short-read assay sequenced DNA from cultured CD4+ T cells. TCRdb re-called the PCR reads through MiXCR, storing one row per CDR3 protein. The sample consists of 3,500 to 4,500 distinct CDR3 sequences, roughly 17% of them appearing once. The sequenced material came from CD4+ T cells from blood, cultured in vitro. These receptors all come from a human donor who had recovered from COVID-19.

In its sample, this clonotype ranks as medium-sized (0.01 to 0.1%). The chain carries TRBV12-3 or TRBV12-4 and TRBJ2-5; D gene unclear. The germline V and J ends were trimmed by 6 bases and 7 bases, with 12 bases remaining between them. The CDR3 totals 12 residues. The CDR3, as DNA: TGTGCCAGCAGGACCACCGTGGGGACCCAGTACTTC. Amino acids: CASRTTVGTQYF.

The chain employs TRBV3-1 and TRBJ2-7; a possible D gene is TRBD2 (5 bases). CDR1 is LGHDT, CDR2 YNNKEL, per germline (reference sequence). Trimming pared 1 base from V and 6 bases from J, leaving 10 bases between. There are 13 residues in the CDR3. CDR3 sequence reads: CASSQGRLGEQYF. CDR3 sequence (DNA): TGTGCCAGCAGCCAAGGGAGGCTGGGCGAGCAGTACTTC.

V and J are TRBV9 and TRBJ1-6; D may be TRBD1 (5 bases). The V and J ends lost 1 base and 7 bases respectively, with 9 bases between them. This CDR3 contains 14 residues. Looked up from germline, CDR1 is SGDLS and CDR2 is YYNGEE. CDR3: CASSVQQANSPLHF. The CDR3 DNA reads TGTGCCAGCAGCGTACAACAGGCCAATTCACCCCTCCACTTT.

In its sample, this clonotype was seen a few times. V usage is TRBV28 and J usage is TRBJ1-3; D is ambiguous. The germline CDR1 and CDR2 sequences are MDHEN and SYDVKM. V lost 5 bases, J lost 1 base, and 6 bases lay in between. CDR3 length: 13 residues. The CDR3 here is CASSVGSGNTIYF. CDR3 sequence (DNA): TGTGCCAGCAGTGTGGGGTCTGGAAACACCATATATTTT.

This clonotype was picked up a small number of times. The chain uses TRBV29-1 and TRBJ1-1, with 7 positions matching TRBD1. Germline trimming cut 4 bases from V and 2 bases from J; bases unmatched to any gene: 7. In germline, CDR1 is SQVTM, CDR2 ANQGSEA. The CDR3 sequence is 14 residues long. CDR3: CSVGKRDSNTEAFF. The CDR3 region has the DNA TGCAGCGTTGGAAAGCGGGACAGCAACACTGAAGCTTTCTTT.

As concerns this clonotype: The germline gene is not matched at one end of the junction; a read error may be the cause. This chain connects TRBV7-7 to TRBJ2-7, with TRBD1 matching over 7 bases. This CDR3 region has 13 residues. The germline V gene has CDR1 SSHAT and CDR2 FNYEAQ (reference sequence). The CDR3 loop is CASSLSGTAEQYF. DNA of the CDR3: TGTGCTAGCAGCCTGTCAGGGACAGCCGAGCAGTACTTC.

This clonotype is medium-sized within its sample. The chain recombines TRBV7-8 with TRBJ2-1; possible D gene TRBD2, 6 bases. V gave up 5 bases and J gave up 9 bases, with 17 bases separating them. Germline V gives CDR1 SGHVS, CDR2 FQNEAQ. There are 14 residues in the CDR3. The CDR3 sequence: CASSKTRTPGEQFF. The DNA of the CDR3 is TGTGCCAGCAGCAAGACTAGGACGCCCGGTGAGCAGTTCTTC.

This clonotype occurred a few times. This rearrangement joins TRBV6-2 or TRBV6-3 to TRBJ1-5; D gene ambiguous. This CDR3 contains 12 residues. Trimming stripped 6 bases from V and 6 bases from J, with 9 bases between. Germline V lookup: CDR1 MNHEY, CDR2 SVGEGT. In DNA form, the CDR3 reads TGTGCCAGCAGGGTGGGTAGTCAGCCCCAGCATTTT. Translated: CASRVGSQPQHF.

The chain uses TRBV11-2 and TRBJ2-1; D might be TRBD1 (6 bases). Trimming stripped 4 bases from V and 7 bases from J, with 17 bases between. CDR1 and CDR2 (germline): SGHAT, FQNNGV. This CDR3 is built from 15 residues. CDR3 sequence (DNA): TGTGCCAGCAGCTCGTCAGGGGCGGGTGAGAATGAGCAGTTCTTC. It yields the protein CASSSSGAGENEQFF.

This clonotype was counted between two and nine times. This chain uses TRBV6-5 with TRBJ2-3; TRBD1 agrees at 8 bases. This CDR3 has 17 residues. Looked up from germline, CDR1 is MNHEY and CDR2 is SVGAGI. V dropped 3 bases and J dropped 6; count of bases not matched to a gene: 14. In nucleotides, the CDR3 is TGTGCCAGCAGTTATAGACCGCAGGGGGCGCTACGCGATACGCAGTATTTT. As protein: CASSYRPQGALRDTQYF.